The present TCR beta chain was sequenced within a study of T cells in localized non-small cell lung cancer. The germline V gene encodes CDR1 SEHNR and CDR2 FQNEAQ (reference sequence). The V segment lost 3 bases and the J segment 4 bases; nucleotides outside the gene matches: 3. The CDR3 is 14 residues long. With regard to this clone: No antigen is known for it.

General study findings and limits: Tumor showed lower T cell clonality than uninvolved adjacent lung, where it was highest. Higher blood T cell density tracked longer overall survival. Among the top 100 tumor clones, a median about 59 appeared in adjacent lung.

Using immunoSEQ multiplex PCR, the repertoire was profiled, and TCRdb retains in-frame clones only, with some absent. The sample lists almost 65,000 clones; around 90% were seen once. This clonotype was obtained from a woman between 35 and 75 years old with stage I lung adenocarcinoma. The specimen comprised peripheral blood, sampled before any cancer treatment. The V and J genes are TRBV7-9 and TRBJ2-3, with 8 bases lining up with TRBD1. DNA of the CDR3: TGTGCCAGCAGCTTCAGGGGGCGAGCAGATACGCAGTATTTT. Its translation: CASSFRGRADTQYF.